The clone carrying this T cell receptor beta chain appeared many times. TCRdb re-called the PCR reads with MiXCR. The sample has some 15,000 clones, roughly 26% seen once. All patients reached thyroid surgery having received no treatment beforehand. The data were obtained in a study of metastatic and nonmetastatic thyroid tumors. The CDR3 sequence is 14 residues long. Trimming left V 2 bases short and J 0 bases short, with 5 bases between. In germline, CDR1 is MGHDK, CDR2 SYGVNS. Sequenced input: blood. The J gene is TRBJ1-3, the V gene TRBV25-1; a weak D match, TRBD1 (5 bases). The clonotype originates from a male donor with papillary thyroid cancer or a benign thyroid nodule (not recorded which). Some clones in this sample may be carry-over from other donors' samples. The DNA of the CDR3 is TGTGCCAGCAGTGAACAGGGCTCTGGAAACACCATATATTTT. Its translation is CASSEQGSGNTIYF.